The sequence of this TCR beta chain was determined in a study of blood T cells in healthy people across ages. Study at large: About one barcoded beta molecule was captured per two T cells (by template switching). Study results and limitations: Samples with more naive T cells showed higher observed beta diversity. It was held that the diversity estimates obtained from one million T cells were underestimates.

With regard to this clonotype: What it binds is not known.

Next came a second PCR, run for about 7 to 12 cycles, which used a sample-barcoded 5' primer along with a J-beta primer mix. TCRdb re-called the 5' RACE reads with MiXCR, one entry per CDR3 protein. The sample gives approximately 1,100,000 distinct CDR3 sequences, roughly 45% of which show up once; 18% is in the top ten. In germline, CDR1 is SQVTM, CDR2 ANQGSEA. The trim removed 1 base at V and 5 bases at J, leaving 7 bases unmatched. There are 14 residues in the CDR3. The V gene is TRBV29-1, the J gene TRBJ1-2, with TRBD1 matching over 7 bases. Sequencing was performed on blood. This receptor was taken from a woman in her fifties or sixties in good health. The CDR3 loop reads CSVEGDRVMYGYTF. Here the CDR3 DNA reads TGCAGCGTTGAAGGCGACAGGGTTATGTATGGCTACACCTTC.